Listed below are T cell receptor beta chains from one sample, sequenced in a study. One entry per CDR3 protein results from TCRdb running MiXCR on the 5' RACE reads. The data show about 50,000 distinct CDR3 sequences, with 25% to 35% seen just once and about 2% held by the top ten. The source material was naive CD4+ T cells sorted from blood. The receptors stem from a female donor with breast cancer. Both conserved end residues are part of each CDR3. Each record gives: J gene, D gene, clone size, V gene, CDR3 protein, CDR3 DNA. A D gene is named only where the DNA matches it firmly. Only some rows state a clone size, as once, few, many or a class for expanded clones.

j_gene: TRBJ2-1; d_gene: TRBD1; abundance: .; v_gene: TRBV7-6; CDR3aa: CASSYDRGWNEQFF; CDR3nt: TGTGCCAGCAGCTACGACAGGGGGTGGAATGAGCAGTTCTTC
j_gene: TRBJ1-6; d_gene: .; abundance: few; v_gene: TRBV10-3; CDR3aa: CAIKAQPDSPLHF; CDR3nt: TGTGCCATCAAGGCACAGCCTGATTCACCCCTCCACTTT
j_gene: TRBJ2-2; d_gene: .; abundance: .; v_gene: TRBV11-2; CDR3aa: CASSLLQGRKLFF; CDR3nt: TGTGCCAGCAGCTTATTGCAGGGGAGGAAGCTGTTTTTT
j_gene: TRBJ2-1; d_gene: .; abundance: few; v_gene: TRBV12-3/TRBV12-4; CDR3aa: CASSSLIDLSDEQFF; CDR3nt: TGTGCCAGCAGTTCCTTAATCGACCTGTCCGATGAGCAGTTCTTC
j_gene: TRBJ2-7; d_gene: .; abundance: .; v_gene: TRBV4-1; CDR3aa: CASSRTGQPQNEQYF; CDR3nt: TGCGCCAGCAGCCGTACCGGACAGCCACAGAACGAGCAGTACTTC
j_gene: TRBJ1-1; d_gene: .; abundance: few; v_gene: TRBV28; CDR3aa: CASSLLGNTEAFF; CDR3nt: TGTGCCAGCAGTTTACTCGGGAACACTGAAGCTTTCTTT
j_gene: TRBJ1-1; d_gene: .; abundance: few; v_gene: TRBV2; CDR3aa: CASVAAANTEAFF; CDR3nt: TGTGCCAGCGTAGCGGCAGCGAACACTGAAGCTTTCTTT
j_gene: TRBJ2-7; d_gene: .; abundance: few; v_gene: TRBV28; CDR3aa: CANPEVSEQYF; CDR3nt: TGTGCCAACCCCGAGGTTAGCGAGCAGTACTTC
j_gene: TRBJ2-4; d_gene: TRBD1; abundance: few; v_gene: TRBV7-6; CDR3aa: CASSQGQDNIQYF; CDR3nt: TGTGCCAGCAGCCAGGGACAGGACAACATTCAGTACTTC
j_gene: TRBJ2-7; d_gene: .; abundance: .; v_gene: TRBV28; CDR3aa: CASSLDPQEKQYF; CDR3nt: TGTGCCAGCAGTTTGGACCCACAGGAGAAGCAGTACTTC
j_gene: TRBJ2-1; d_gene: .; abundance: .; v_gene: TRBV6-4; CDR3aa: CASSLQYEDEQFF; CDR3nt: TGTGCCAGCAGTTTACAATATGAGGATGAGCAGTTCTTC
j_gene: TRBJ1-2; d_gene: .; abundance: few; v_gene: TRBV20-1; CDR3aa: CSALSDYGYTF; CDR3nt: TGCAGTGCTCTTTCCGACTATGGCTACACCTTC
j_gene: TRBJ2-7; d_gene: TRBD2; abundance: .; v_gene: TRBV20-1; CDR3aa: CSAHAGLAGGNEQYF; CDR3nt: TGCAGTGCTCATGCCGGACTAGCGGGAGGGAACGAGCAGTACTTC
j_gene: TRBJ2-7; d_gene: .; abundance: .; v_gene: TRBV3-1; CDR3aa: CASSKNRGLEQYF; CDR3nt: TGTGCCAGCAGCAAAAATCGGGGGCTCGAGCAGTACTTC
j_gene: TRBJ2-2; d_gene: TRBD2; abundance: few; v_gene: TRBV7-9; CDR3aa: CASSRTGLAATGELFF; CDR3nt: TGTGCCAGCAGCAGAACTGGACTAGCGGCGACCGGGGAGCTGTTTTTT
j_gene: TRBJ2-1; d_gene: .; abundance: .; v_gene: TRBV28; CDR3aa: CASSLPGSEQFF; CDR3nt: TGTGCCAGCAGTTTGCCGGGAAGTGAGCAGTTCTTC
j_gene: TRBJ2-1; d_gene: .; abundance: .; v_gene: TRBV24-1; CDR3aa: CATSDRGYSYNEQFF; CDR3nt: TGTGCCACCAGTGATAGAGGGTACTCCTACAATGAGCAGTTCTTC
j_gene: TRBJ1-2; d_gene: .; abundance: .; v_gene: TRBV28; CDR3aa: CASSPRDGYTF; CDR3nt: TGTGCCAGCAGTCCCAGGGATGGCTACACCTTC
j_gene: TRBJ1-1; d_gene: TRBD1; abundance: .; v_gene: TRBV7-9; CDR3aa: CASSLEDRQGGMNTEAFF; CDR3nt: TGTGCCAGCAGCTTAGAGGATCGACAGGGTGGCATGAACACTGAAGCTTTCTTT
j_gene: TRBJ2-7; d_gene: .; abundance: many; v_gene: TRBV6-5; CDR3aa: CASGNRDISSYEQYF; CDR3nt: TGTGCCAGCGGAAACCGGGACATAAGCTCCTACGAGCAGTACTTC
j_gene: TRBJ2-2; d_gene: TRBD1; abundance: .; v_gene: TRBV6-5; CDR3aa: CASSLYRGVGGELFF; CDR3nt: TGTGCCAGCAGTCTCTACAGGGGCGTCGGCGGGGAGCTGTTTTTT
j_gene: TRBJ2-3; d_gene: .; abundance: few; v_gene: TRBV9; CDR3aa: CASSVAVARDTQYF; CDR3nt: TGTGCCAGCAGCGTAGCGGTCGCTAGAGATACGCAGTATTTT
j_gene: TRBJ2-3; d_gene: .; abundance: few; v_gene: TRBV20-1; CDR3aa: CSAQDRRTDTQYF; CDR3nt: TGCAGTGCCCAGGACAGACGCACAGATACGCAGTATTTT
j_gene: TRBJ1-2; d_gene: .; abundance: few; v_gene: TRBV6-1; CDR3aa: CASRAAGKSYGYTF; CDR3nt: TGTGCCAGCAGGGCCGCAGGGAAGAGCTATGGCTACACCTTC
j_gene: TRBJ2-3; d_gene: TRBD1; abundance: .; v_gene: TRBV29-1; CDR3aa: CSVEGPRQGHTDTQYF; CDR3nt: TGCAGCGTTGAAGGCCCCCGACAGGGACACACAGATACGCAGTATTTT
j_gene: TRBJ1-3; d_gene: .; abundance: few; v_gene: TRBV2; CDR3aa: CASSTRGSGNTIYF; CDR3nt: TGTGCCAGCAGTACCCGTGGCTCTGGAAACACCATATATTTT
j_gene: TRBJ2-4; d_gene: TRBD1; abundance: .; v_gene: TRBV5-1; CDR3aa: CASSPGQAQNIQYF; CDR3nt: TGCGCCAGCAGCCCGGGACAGGCCCAAAACATTCAGTACTTC